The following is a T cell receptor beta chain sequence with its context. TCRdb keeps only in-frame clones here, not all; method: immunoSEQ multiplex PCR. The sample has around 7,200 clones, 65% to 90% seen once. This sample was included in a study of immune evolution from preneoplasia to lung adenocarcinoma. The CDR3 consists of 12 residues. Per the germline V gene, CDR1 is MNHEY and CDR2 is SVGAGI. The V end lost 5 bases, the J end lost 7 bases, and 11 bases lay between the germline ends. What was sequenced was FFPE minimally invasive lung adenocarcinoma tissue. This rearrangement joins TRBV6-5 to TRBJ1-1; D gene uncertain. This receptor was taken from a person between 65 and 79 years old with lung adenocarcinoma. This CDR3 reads CASSQLAGEAFF. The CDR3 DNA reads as TGTGCCAGCAGTCAGCTAGCGGGTGAAGCTTTCTTT.